This T cell receptor beta chain was sequenced in a study of blood T cells in healthy people across ages. Germline values: CDR1 MDHEN, CDR2 SYDVKM. The CDR3 length is 18 residues. The V and J ends lost 3 bases and 0 bases respectively, with 18 bases between them. The second PCR ran about 6 to 11 cycles with a sample-barcoded 5' primer and J-beta primers. Via MiXCR, TCRdb re-called the 5' RACE reads, giving one row per CDR3 protein. Of 650,000 to 1,000,000 distinct CDR3 sequences in the sample, 30% to 45% were seen once. Total RNA extracted from each sample amounted to at least 5 micrograms. Sample: blood. The V call is TRBV28, the J call TRBJ2-4, with D possibly TRBD1 on 5 matching bases. The sequence was collected from a young man in good health. CDR3 sequence (DNA): TGTGCCAGCAGTTTCGAAGGGGCCGGCGTATTAGCCAAAAACATTCAGTACTTC. As protein: CASSFEGAGVLAKNIQYF. Looking up the rest from reference TRBV28 and TRBJ2-4 gives the full variable domain: DVKVTQSSRYLVKRTGEKVFLECVQDMDHENMFWYRQDPGLGLRLIYFSYDVKMKEKGDIPEGYSVSREKKERFSLILESASTNQTSMYLCASSFEGAGVLAKNIQYFGAGTRLSVL.